This T cell receptor beta chain is from a study of shared T cell receptors in the human thymus (TCRdb year 2021). The study in broad terms: The study examined how self-reactive, shared T-cell receptor alpha chains are generated in the human thymus.

To note about this clone: Its antigen is unknown. Base quality data are lacking; no much larger clone is found one base away.

V is cut back by 3 bases and J by 1 base, with 9 bases in the junction unmatched. From a lookup of the germline V gene (reference sequence), CDR1 and CDR2 are SGHNT and YYREEE. There are 16 amino acids in the CDR3, from cysteine to phenylalanine inclusive. Only the CDR3 part of the read is kept: 48 bases, read in frame from the first base. The library was prepared using the immunoSEQ multiplex PCR assay. TCRdb's version of the immuneACCESS table is confined to in-frame rearrangements and falls short of the full clone set. An unresolved V gene accounts for under half of the shortfall where checked; the remainder is of unknown origin. This sample gives 700,000 or so clones in total; roughly 85% of them show up just once. The ten largest account for about 0.011% of the sample. The sample was also reused in another study, on human thymus T cells. As that second paper reports: The donors were immunologically healthy infants in Finland who had open corrective cardiac surgery for congenital heart defects. Thymus tissue was obtained as surgical resects removed during corrective cardiac surgery. Biased V and J gene segment usage appeared to be present in both thymic and peripheral blood repertoires. The related research found that thymic TCR repertoires overlapped highly between unrelated individuals. TCR alpha and beta repertoires from under 10 infant thymus samples and a few related peripheral blood samples were characterized in the study. Donor ages ranged from about 6 to 244 days, and the cohort comprised 5 to 7 male and a couple of female infants. Thymocytes were mechanically released from the tissue and were stored as pellets of about 9-33 million cells at -70 degrees C. A QIAsymphony instrument was used to extract genomic DNA from the frozen cell pellets. Using the immunoSEQ multiplex PCR assay, the TCRB and TCRAD loci were amplified from a standardized quantity of quality-controlled genomic DNA. Amplicons spanned the V(D)J region at a length sufficient to cover the CDR3 and identify V and J genes. Amplicon sequencing was performed on an Illumina platform through the commercial immunoSEQ service. Primer bias and sequencing errors were corrected using previously described methods, and TCRAD and TCRB definitions followed the IMGT database. Repertoires were analysed with immunoSEQ Analyzer 3.0 and VDJTools, covering basic statistics, V/J segment usage, diversity estimates, rarefaction and pairwise overlap. To estimate diversity, the Chao1, ChaoE, Efron-Thisted, Shannon and inverse Simpson indices were applied, and diversity was also estimated on datasets down-sampled to the smallest sample. Repertoire overlap was assessed by strict matching of CDR3 nucleotide sequence, V gene and J gene, and clustering was done by Jaccard-based multidimensional scaling. On average, thymus samples gave roughly 800,000 unique TCRB clonotypes, whereas blood samples gave 75,000 to 95,000.

The source of this sequence is a girl under three years old with a congenital heart defect. Donor details come from another sample of the same person, matched by shared clones. This receptor chain uses TRBV5-4 and TRBJ1-1; 7 central bases correspond to TRBD1. Sequencing was performed on thymocytes. The DNA sequence follows: TGTGCCAGCAGCTCCAATACGGGACAGAAGAACACTGAAGCTTTCTTT. This is translated as CASSSNTGQKNTEAFF.